This is a list of T cell receptor beta chains from one sample in a study of cytomegalovirus exposure and HLA in healthy donors. Libraries were prepared by immunoSEQ multiplex PCR; TCRdb keeps only in-frame clonotypes and omits some of them. The sample consists of roughly 150,000 clones, over 80% of them appearing once. Sequences were obtained from PBMCs. These receptors were collected from a woman under 30 in good health and CMV-seronegative. The CDR3 runs from the conserved cysteine through the conserved F or W. Each record gives: clone size, J gene, D gene, V gene, CDR3 DNA, CDR3 protein. A D gene is named only where the DNA matches it firmly. Size tells how often a clone was seen (once, few, many) or the class of an expanded clone, and some rows leave it out.

>once|TRBJ2-7|-|TRBV27
TGTGCCAGCAGTGCTACAAACTGGGCACACGAGCAGTACTTC
CASSATNWAHEQYF
>-|TRBJ1-5|-|TRBV28
TGTGCCAGCAGTTTAGGAGCCGAAACCCCGCCCCAGCATTTT
CASSLGAETPPQHF
>-|TRBJ1-4|TRBD1|TRBV18
TGTGCCAGCTCACGCGAACAGGGGGCTAATGAAAAACTGTTTTTT
CASSREQGANEKLFF
>-|TRBJ1-5|TRBD1|TRBV6-6
TGTGCCAGCACTCGGGACAGTAATCAGCCCCAGCATTTT
CASTRDSNQPQHF
>-|TRBJ1-5|-|TRBV15
TGTGCCACCAGCAGAGTACAGCACCTAAGGCCCCAGCATTTT
CATSRVQHLRPQHF
>-|TRBJ1-6|-|TRBV27
TGTGCCAGCAGTTTATCCGACAGCTCTTTTAGCTCCTATAATTCACCCCTCCACTTT
CASSLSDSSFSSYNSPLHF
>-|TRBJ2-7|-|TRBV7-9
TGTGCCAGCAGCAATACTGCTAGCAAACGCGCCTACGAGCAGTACTTC
CASSNTASKRAYEQYF
>-|TRBJ1-3|TRBD1|TRBV11-2
TGTGCCAGCAGCTTCCAGGGGGCTGGAAACACCATATATTTT
CASSFQGAGNTIYF
>once|TRBJ1-2|TRBD1|TRBV28
TGTGCCAGCAGCCCCGGACAGGGGTCCACACTTGGCTACACCTTC
CASSPGQGSTLGYTF
>-|TRBJ2-7|TRBD2|TRBV5-1
TGCGCCAGCAGCGCCAGGACTAGCGGAGGTCCTCACTACGAGCAGTACTTC
CASSARTSGGPHYEQYF
>-|TRBJ1-1|TRBD1|TRBV6-1
TGTGCCAGCAGTGAATCTACGACAGGGAGCACTGAAGCTTTCTTT
CASSESTTGSTEAFF
>-|TRBJ2-7|-|TRBV7-9
TGTGCCAGCAGCTCACGAGGGCTTAGCTCCTACGAGCAGTACTTC
CASSSRGLSSYEQYF
>-|TRBJ1-1|-|TRBV11-3
TGTGCCAGCAGCCCCCAGACAGCCATGAACACTGAAGCTTTCTTT
CASSPQTAMNTEAFF
>-|TRBJ1-3|-|TRBV9
TGTGCCAGCAGCGTAGCGGGGGGCCCGCCTGGAAACACCATATATTTT
CASSVAGGPPGNTIYF
>-|TRBJ1-6|-|TRBV6-5
TGTGCCAGCAGTTACTCGACAGAAAATTCACCCCTCCACTTT
CASSYSTENSPLHF
>once|TRBJ1-4|-|TRBV15
TGTGCCACCAGCAGAGGGACTTACCGGGATGAAAAACTGTTTTTT
CATSRGTYRDEKLFF
>-|TRBJ2-7|-|TRBV29-1
TGCAGCGTTGAGACAGGAACCTACGAGCAGTACTTC
CSVETGTYEQYF
>-|TRBJ2-3|-|TRBV7-8
TGTGCCAGCAGCTTAGTTGGGGGGGCAGGTGCAGATACGCAGTATTTT
CASSLVGGAGADTQYF
>-|TRBJ1-5|TRBD1|TRBV30
TGTGCCTGGAGTAAGGGGGCTAGCAATCAGCCCCAGCATTTT
CAWSKGASNQPQHF
>-|TRBJ2-7|TRBD2|TRBV18
TGTGCCAGCTCACCCCCGGGGGGGACGGCCTACGAGCAGTACTTC
CASSPPGGTAYEQYF
>-|TRBJ1-1|TRBD1|TRBV9
TGTGCCAGCAGCGCCACAGGGGCAGCTGAAGCTTTCTTT
CASSATGAAEAFF
>-|TRBJ1-2|-|TRBV19
TGTGCCAGTAAACTTGGTTGGTGGACCTTC
CASKLGWWTF
>-|TRBJ1-5|TRBD1|TRBV6-5
TGTGCCAGCGGACAAAACAGGGGACAGCCCCAGCATTTT
CASGQNRGQPQHF